The subject of this entry is one T cell receptor (beta chain). Its antigen is undetermined. The table came from immunoSEQ multiplex PCR; TCRdb's copy has only in-frame clones and leaves some out. The repertoire has about 10,000 clones, around half of them found once; the top ten carry under 15%. This specimen comes from a study of T cell clonotyping in hematopoietic cell transplantation. Samples: about 28 days before transplant, then days 30, 100 and 180 after. General study findings and limits: After transplant, recipient diversity fell while pathologically expanded clonotypes grew through day 180. CD4 and CD8 repertoire contributions could not be separated without sorting.

This clonotype was sampled from a female patient aged 45-65 years who had an allogeneic stem cell transplant from an unrelated donor, so the T cells may come from the graft donor. Some clones in this sample may be carry-over from other donors' samples. The sequencing here drew on peripheral blood mononuclear cells, taken 100 days after allogeneic stem cell transplant.

The chain's CDR3 is CASSQDPVAGATQYF. The CDR3, as DNA: TGCGCCAGCAGCCAAGATCCGGTAGCGGGAGCTACGCAGTATTTT. The chain links TRBV4-3 to TRBJ2-3; 9 bases agree with TRBD2. In germline, CDR1 is LGHNA, CDR2 YSLEER. The CDR3 runs to 15 residues. Trimming at V came to 0 bases and at J to 8 bases, leaving 6 bases not matched to a gene.